This TCR beta chain is drawn from a study of shared clonotypes between healthy human individuals (TCRdb year 2020). Broadly, across the study: The cohort comprised a couple of women and a few men aged 18 to 49 years. To estimate repertoire size and how much clonotype sharing occurs between individuals, the study deeply sequenced the blood TCR repertoires of several healthy adults. To increase sequencing depth and limit assay-specific biases, different laboratories used diverse techniques to prepare libraries and sequence TCR repertoires. Each donor's leukapheresis produced roughly between roughly 0.85 and 10 billion PBMCs.

TCR CDR3 regions were amplified from genomic DNA by multiplex PCR using the deep immunoSEQ assay. Genomic DNA extracted from each cell subset was distributed evenly over all wells of several immunoSEQ 96-well plates, and each plate served as one replicate. Each replicate PCR for unsorted PBMC received about 0.3 ug genomic DNA, equal to about 30,000 T cell genomes. Unsorted PBMC genomic DNA was sequenced across ten immunoSEQ deep assay plates. The purified libraries were quantified using a Qubit 3.0 fluorometer, sized with a Bioanalyzer 2100, and then quantified again using the KAPA Library Quantification kit. A separate single-read 150-cycle Illumina NextSeq 550 flow cell was used to sequence each immunoSEQ 96-well plate. Regarding the original processing steps: Because the immunoSEQ output held only junctional sequences and lacked quality scores, the filtering could not match the filtering applied to full-length reads. To assign V/J genes and CDR3, sequences were annotated using PyIR, a Python wrapper for IgBLAST v1.9, with IMGT germline references. Any read was removed if the V/J assignment was weak (E-value above 1e-6), the CDR3 was missing, or the read contained stop codons, out-of-frame junctions, or ambiguous translated residues. V3J clonotypes were defined as sequences sharing an identical inferred V gene, J gene, and CDR3 amino acid sequence. The percentage overlap between two repertoires was calculated by dividing the number of shared unique clonotypes by the size of the smaller repertoire. Repertoire richness was assessed with RTK rarefaction, the Chao1 estimator, and Recon v2.1 estimates of unobserved clonotypes. TCRdb holds this immuneACCESS table with in-frame rearrangements only. Some clones are missing; in checked studies, unresolved V genes explain under half, and the rest has no known cause. V and J calls plus clone size are reproduced from that table; the DNA served to infer D and trimming. Here the sample has around 530,000 clones; around 76% occur a single time. The ten largest clones represent around 12% of the sample.

Of note for this clone: Its target antigen remains unknown. No qualities accompany the bases; no much larger clone lies one base away.

The study at large found these results: The small number of donors limited the genetic and exposure-history diversity represented. Sampling was restricted to blood, and TCR repertoires in tissue are likely to differ from TCR repertoires in blood. Based on pairwise subsampling, the degree of clonotype sharing among donors was expected to be affected by sequencing depth.

The CDR3 covers 14 residues, taking in both the cysteine and the phenylalanine. The entry retains the CDR3 DNA only, 42 bases that are in frame from base 1. From the germline V gene, CDR1 is SGHTA and CDR2 is FQGNSA. Trimming accounts for 3 bases at V and 4 bases at J, while the number of junction bases matched to no gene is 4. Healthy HIV-negative adults with no recently reported acute infections or vaccinations were included as donors. All donors were Caucasian adults living in Nashville, Tennessee, USA. In the unsorted samples, some 94 million PBMCs were counted, and genomic DNA was extracted using the QIAamp DNA Blood Mini kit. Blood was collected by leukapheresis, and PBMCs were isolated by Ficoll-Histopaque density gradient centrifugation and then cryopreserved in liquid nitrogen vapor phase.

Material for sequencing was PBMCs. The source is a woman in her thirties or forties in good health. Some clones in this sample may be carry-over from other donors' samples. This sequence uses TRBV7-2 and TRBJ1-2, and 8 bases in between align with TRBD1. The CDR3 protein is CASSLTGAGYGYTF. In nucleotides, the sequence is TGTGCCAGCAGCTTGACAGGGGCCGGCTATGGCTACACCTTC.